This T cell receptor beta chain came from a study of T cells expressing NK-cell markers. Findings and limits, study-wide: Whether expanded NKG2C+ T cell clones recognized HCMV stayed uncertain. Five or six donors carried dominant NKG2C+ clonotypes that made up about 1.0-7.0% of their CD8+ T cells.

For TCR beta, cDNA was produced by 5'RACE template switching with UMIs. TCRdb re-analyzed the 5' RACE reads; it lists each CDR3 protein once, without DNA. This listing includes some 450,000 distinct CDR3 sequences. Concerning this clonotype: The antigen remains undetermined.

CDR1 is SGHTA, CDR2 FQGTGA, per germline. This CDR3 comprises 15 residues. The sequenced sample was blood T cells: a sorted CD56 or NKG2C T cell subset, CD4+ or CD8+ T cells, or bulk PBMC T cells (not recorded which). The chain employs TRBV7-3 and TRBJ1-4; TCRdb proposes TRBD1, but this gene call is untestable without DNA. This clonotype was obtained from a woman aged 18 to 69 in good health. The CDR3 protein is CASSRDGATNEKLFF.